The 2 T cell receptor beta chains below all came from one sample that was sequenced in a study of blood T cell repertoires in COVID-19. Measured with immunoSEQ multiplex PCR; TCRdb has only the in-frame clones, and not every one. Altogether 270,000 or so clones are present, about 80% being singletons, with the ten largest covering 7.5% to 10%. The material sequenced was peripheral blood. Receptors were obtained from a woman between 45 and 65 years old who had recovered from COVID-19.

V gene TRBV7-6 combines with J gene TRBJ2-2, with D possibly matching TRBD2 (6 bases). CDR1 and CDR2 from the germline V gene are SGHVS and FNYEAQ. V was pared by 4 bases and J by 1 base, with 7 bases between. There are 14 residues in the CDR3. CDR3 nucleotide sequence: TGTGCCAGCAGCTGGGGGGAGAACACCGGGGAGCTGTTTTTT. It yields the protein CASSWGENTGELFF.

The V and J genes are TRBV24-1 and TRBJ1-1; D unresolved. Trimming took off 7 bases at V and 5 bases at J, with 13 bases between the two ends. CDR3 length: 13 amino acids. Germline loops: CDR1 KGHDR, CDR2 SFDVKD. The CDR3 protein is CATSHRIGTEAFF. CDR3 nucleotides: TGTGCCACCAGCCACAGAATCGGAACTGAAGCTTTCTTT.